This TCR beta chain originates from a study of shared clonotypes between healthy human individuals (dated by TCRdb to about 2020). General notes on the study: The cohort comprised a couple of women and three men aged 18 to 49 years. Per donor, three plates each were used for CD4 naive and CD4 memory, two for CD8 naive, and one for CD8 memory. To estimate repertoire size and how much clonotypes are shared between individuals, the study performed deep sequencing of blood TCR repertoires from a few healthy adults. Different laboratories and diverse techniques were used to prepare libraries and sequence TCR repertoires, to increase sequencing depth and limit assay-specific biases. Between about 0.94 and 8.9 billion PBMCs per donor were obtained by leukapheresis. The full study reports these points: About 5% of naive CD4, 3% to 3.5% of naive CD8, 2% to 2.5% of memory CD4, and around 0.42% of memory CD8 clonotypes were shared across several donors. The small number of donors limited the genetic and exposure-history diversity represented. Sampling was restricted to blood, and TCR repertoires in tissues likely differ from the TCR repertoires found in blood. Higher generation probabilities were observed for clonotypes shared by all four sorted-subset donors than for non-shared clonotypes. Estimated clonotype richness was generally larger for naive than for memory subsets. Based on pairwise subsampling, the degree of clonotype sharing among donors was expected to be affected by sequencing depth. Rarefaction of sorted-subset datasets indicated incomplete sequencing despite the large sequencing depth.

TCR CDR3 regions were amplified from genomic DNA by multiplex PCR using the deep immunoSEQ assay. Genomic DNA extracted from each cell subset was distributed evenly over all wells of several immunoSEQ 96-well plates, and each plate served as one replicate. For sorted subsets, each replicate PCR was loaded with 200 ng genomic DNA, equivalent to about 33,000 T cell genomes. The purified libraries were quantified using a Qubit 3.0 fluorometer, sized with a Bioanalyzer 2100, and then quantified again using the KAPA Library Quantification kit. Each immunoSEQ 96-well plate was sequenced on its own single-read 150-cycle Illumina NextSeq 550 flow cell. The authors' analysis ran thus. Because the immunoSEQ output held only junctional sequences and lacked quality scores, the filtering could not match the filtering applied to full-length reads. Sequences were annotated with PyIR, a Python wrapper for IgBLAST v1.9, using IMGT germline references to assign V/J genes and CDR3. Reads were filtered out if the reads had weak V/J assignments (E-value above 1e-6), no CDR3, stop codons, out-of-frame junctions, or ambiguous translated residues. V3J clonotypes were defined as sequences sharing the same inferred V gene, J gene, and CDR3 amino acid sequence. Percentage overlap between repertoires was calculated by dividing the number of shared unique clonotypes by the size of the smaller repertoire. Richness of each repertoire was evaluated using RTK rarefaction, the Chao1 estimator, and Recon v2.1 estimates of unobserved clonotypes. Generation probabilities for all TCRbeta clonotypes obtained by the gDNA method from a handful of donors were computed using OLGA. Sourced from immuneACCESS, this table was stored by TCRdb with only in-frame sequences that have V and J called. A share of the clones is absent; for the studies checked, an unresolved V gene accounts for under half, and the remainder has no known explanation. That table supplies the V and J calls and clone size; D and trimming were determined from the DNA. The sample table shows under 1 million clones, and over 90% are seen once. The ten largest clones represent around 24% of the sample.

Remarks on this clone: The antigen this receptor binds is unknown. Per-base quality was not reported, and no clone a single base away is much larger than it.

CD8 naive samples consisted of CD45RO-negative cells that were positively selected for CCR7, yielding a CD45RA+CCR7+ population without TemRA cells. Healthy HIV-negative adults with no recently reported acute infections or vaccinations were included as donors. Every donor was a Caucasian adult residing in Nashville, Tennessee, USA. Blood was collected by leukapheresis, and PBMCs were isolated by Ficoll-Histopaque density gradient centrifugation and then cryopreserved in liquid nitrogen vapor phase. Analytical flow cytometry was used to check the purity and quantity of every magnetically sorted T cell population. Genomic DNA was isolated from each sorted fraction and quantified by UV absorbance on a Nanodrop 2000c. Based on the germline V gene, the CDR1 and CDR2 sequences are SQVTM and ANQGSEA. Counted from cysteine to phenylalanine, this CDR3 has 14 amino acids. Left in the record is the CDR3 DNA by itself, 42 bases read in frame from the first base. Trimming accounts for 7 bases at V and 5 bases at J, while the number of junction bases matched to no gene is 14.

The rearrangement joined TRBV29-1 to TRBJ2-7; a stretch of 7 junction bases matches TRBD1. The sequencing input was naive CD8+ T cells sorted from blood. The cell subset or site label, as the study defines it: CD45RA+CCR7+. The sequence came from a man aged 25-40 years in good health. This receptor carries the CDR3 CSGRSQGPIDEQYF. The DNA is TGCAGCGGTAGATCACAGGGGCCTATCGACGAGCAGTACTTC.